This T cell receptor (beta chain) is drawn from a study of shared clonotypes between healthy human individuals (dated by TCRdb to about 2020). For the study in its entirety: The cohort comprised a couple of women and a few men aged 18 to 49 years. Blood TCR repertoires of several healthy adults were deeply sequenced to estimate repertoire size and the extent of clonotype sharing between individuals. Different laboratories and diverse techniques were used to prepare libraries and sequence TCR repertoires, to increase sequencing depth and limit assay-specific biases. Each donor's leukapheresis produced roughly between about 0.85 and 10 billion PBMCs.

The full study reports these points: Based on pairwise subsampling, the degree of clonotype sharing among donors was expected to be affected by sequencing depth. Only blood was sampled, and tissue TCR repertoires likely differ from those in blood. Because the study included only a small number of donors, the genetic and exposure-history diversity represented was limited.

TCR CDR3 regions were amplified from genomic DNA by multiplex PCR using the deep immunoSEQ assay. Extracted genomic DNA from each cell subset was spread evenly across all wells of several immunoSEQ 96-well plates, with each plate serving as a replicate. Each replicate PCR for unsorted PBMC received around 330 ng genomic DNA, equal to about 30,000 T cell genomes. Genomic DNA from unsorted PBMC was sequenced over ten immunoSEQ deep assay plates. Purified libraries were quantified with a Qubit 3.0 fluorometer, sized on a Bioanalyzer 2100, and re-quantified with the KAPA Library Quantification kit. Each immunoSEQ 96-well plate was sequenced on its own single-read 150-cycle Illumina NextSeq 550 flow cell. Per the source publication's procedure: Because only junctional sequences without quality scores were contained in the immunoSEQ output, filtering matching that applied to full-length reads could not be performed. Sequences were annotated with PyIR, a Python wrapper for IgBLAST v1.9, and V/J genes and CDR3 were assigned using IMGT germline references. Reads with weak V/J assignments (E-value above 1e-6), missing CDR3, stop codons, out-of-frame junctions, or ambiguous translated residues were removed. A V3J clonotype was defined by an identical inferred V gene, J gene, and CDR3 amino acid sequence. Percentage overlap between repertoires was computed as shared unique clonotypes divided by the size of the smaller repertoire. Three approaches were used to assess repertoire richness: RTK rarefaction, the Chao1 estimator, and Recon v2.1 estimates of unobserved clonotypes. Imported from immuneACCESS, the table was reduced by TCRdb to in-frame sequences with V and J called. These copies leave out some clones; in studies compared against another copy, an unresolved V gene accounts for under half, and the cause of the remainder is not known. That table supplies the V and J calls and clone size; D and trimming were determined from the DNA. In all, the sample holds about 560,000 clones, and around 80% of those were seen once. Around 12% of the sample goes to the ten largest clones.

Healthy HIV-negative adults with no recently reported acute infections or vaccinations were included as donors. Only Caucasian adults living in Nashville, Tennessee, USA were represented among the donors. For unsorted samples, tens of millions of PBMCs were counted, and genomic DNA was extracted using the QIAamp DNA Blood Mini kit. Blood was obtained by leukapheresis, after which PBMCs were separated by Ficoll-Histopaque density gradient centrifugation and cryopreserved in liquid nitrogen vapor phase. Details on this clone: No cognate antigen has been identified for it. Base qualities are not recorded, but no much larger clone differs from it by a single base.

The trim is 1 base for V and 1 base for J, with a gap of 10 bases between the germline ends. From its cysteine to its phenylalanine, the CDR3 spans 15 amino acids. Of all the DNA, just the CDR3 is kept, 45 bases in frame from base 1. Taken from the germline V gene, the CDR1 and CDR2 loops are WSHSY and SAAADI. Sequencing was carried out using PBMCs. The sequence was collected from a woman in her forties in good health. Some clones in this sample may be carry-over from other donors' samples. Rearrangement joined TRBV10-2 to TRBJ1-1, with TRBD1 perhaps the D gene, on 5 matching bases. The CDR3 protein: CASSEWGRRNTEAFF. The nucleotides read TGCGCCAGCAGTGAGTGGGGGAGAAGGAACACTGAAGCTTTCTTT.